The entry that follows covers one TCR beta chain sequence. Its antigen is not identified. A read error may be the cause here, since a much bigger clone is one base away. These data are taken from a study of T cells in Graves' hyperthyroidism and ophthalmopathy. Study-wide results and limits: Ophthalmopathy was told apart from stable hyperthyroidism by a 13 V-J model. In blood, most of the thyroid clonotypes expanded above 0.001 were also present.

Reasons for excluding patients were uncontrolled infection, other autoimmune disease, pregnancy or lactation. Based on clinical symptoms, serum thyroxine and TRAb, thyroid ultrasound and orbital computed tomography, diagnoses were reached. The CDR3 has 15 amino acids. Germline loops: CDR1 SGDLS, CDR2 YYNGEE. TCR beta CDR3 sequences were amplified from RNA transcripts. RT-PCR in the first round (using the HTBI primer set) targeted the TCR CDR3. TCRdb processed the multiplex PCR reads anew with MiXCR; each CDR3 protein has one entry. The sample holds fewer than 650,000 distinct CDR3 sequences; approximately 15% are singletons and the top ten take roughly 7%.

This TCR came from a woman younger than 35 with Graves' ophthalmopathy. The chain has TRBV9 and TRBJ2-7; 10 nucleotides agree with TRBD2. Input material: blood. CDR3 bases: TGTGCCAGCAGCGTTTCTAGCGGGAGTGGATACGAGCGGTACTTC. Protein: CASSVSSGSGYERYF.